This T cell receptor beta chain is from a study of cytomegalovirus exposure and HLA in healthy donors. Notes on the study in general: 87-base-pair reads could not separate some V segments, including TRBV6-2 and TRBV6-3. Later on, analysis showed that most CMV-associated TCR beta chains appeared to be HLA-restricted. Three chains linked to CMV were shown in vitro to be specific for CMV antigens.

The PCR ran on 60 Vbeta and 13 Jbeta primers. Sequencing was performed with immunoSEQ multiplex PCR; in TCRdb, only in-frame clones are kept and a portion is missing. The sample consists of 150,000 to 200,000 clones, 84% of them appearing once. Germline V gene sequence: CDR1 KGHSH, CDR2 LQKENI. The CDR3 loop spans 17 amino acids. Trimming removed 3 bases from V and 4 bases from J; junction bases left unmatched: 6. In regard to this clone: What it recognizes is unknown.

The rearrangement joins TRBV18 to TRBJ2-3; the match to TRBD2 covers 14 bases. The sample taken for sequencing was PBMCs. This clonotype was obtained from a girl between 5 and 17 years old in good health and CMV-seropositive. The CDR3, as DNA: TGTGCCAGCTCACCTAAGACTAGCGGGGGGGCGGCAGATACGCAGTATTTT. Translated, it gives CASSPKTSGGAADTQYF.